The clone carrying this T cell receptor beta chain has only a few counts. Antigen specificity is unknown. The CDR3 length is 15 residues. The trim removed 7 bases at V and 2 bases at J, leaving 8 bases unmatched. This specimen comes from a study of response to subunit inactivated influenza vaccine. A single record per CDR3 protein comes from TCRdb applying MiXCR to the RT-PCR reads. The table shows some 640,000 distinct CDR3 sequences, with approximately 14% occurring only once. The study's findings and limits: Only a handful of new T cells, the authors suggested, are recruited with each seasonal influenza vaccination.

The chain uses TRBV12-3 or TRBV12-4 and TRBJ2-1; 7 bases are shared with TRBD2. This TCR came from a man aged 50-59 years who received an inactivated influenza vaccine. Sequenced material: PBMCs from blood, taken approximately 15 days before vaccination. CDR3 bases: TGTGCCAGCAACCCCGGGGGGTTGGCCTACAATGAGCAGTTCTTC. This codes for CASNPGGLAYNEQFF.